The present entry profiles one TCR beta chain with its context. This entry belongs to a study of blood T cell repertoires in COVID-19. As for the study in general: In each case, the material was cDNA or gDNA derived from T cells, B-cell-depleted T cells, or PBMCs.

Germline V CDR1 and CDR2: LGHDT, YNNKEL (reference sequence). The CDR3 spans 15 residues. Trimming shortened V by 1 base and J by 7 bases, and 16 bases separated the two germline ends. Original handling: Estimation of nucleated cell counts was performed using reference gene primer amplification. Repertoires were generated with immunoSEQ multiplex PCR, while TCRdb's copy carries only in-frame clones and drops some. That table furnishes V, J and clone size, whereas the DNA furnished D and trimming. The sample yields hundreds of thousands of clones, 82% seen once. The TCR was taken from an elderly woman with acute or convalescent COVID-19. This rearrangement joins TRBV3-1 (or the pseudogene TRBV3-2) to TRBJ1-2, with a tentative D call TRBD1 (5 bases). Sequencing input: peripheral blood. The CDR3 spells CASSQASSGVGGYTF. Written as DNA, the CDR3 is TGTGCCAGCAGCCAAGCATCCTCGGGGGTCGGTGGCTACACCTTC.